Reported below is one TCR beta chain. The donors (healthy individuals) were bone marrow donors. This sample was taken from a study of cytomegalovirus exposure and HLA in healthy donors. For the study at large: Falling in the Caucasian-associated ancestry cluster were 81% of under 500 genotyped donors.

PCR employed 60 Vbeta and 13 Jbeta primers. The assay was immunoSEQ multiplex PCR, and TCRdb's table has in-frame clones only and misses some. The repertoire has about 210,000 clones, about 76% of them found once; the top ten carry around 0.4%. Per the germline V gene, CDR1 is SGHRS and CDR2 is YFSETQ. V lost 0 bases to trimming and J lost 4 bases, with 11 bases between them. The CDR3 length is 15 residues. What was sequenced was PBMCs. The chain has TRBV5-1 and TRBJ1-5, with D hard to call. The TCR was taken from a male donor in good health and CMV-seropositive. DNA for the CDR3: TGCGCCAGCAGCTTGGGTCCGGAGAGTAATCAGCCCCAGCATTTT. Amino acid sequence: CASSLGPESNQPQHF.